The rows below give T cell receptor beta chains drawn from one sample of a study of long-term antiretroviral therapy in people with HIV. Using immunoSEQ multiplex PCR, the repertoire was profiled, and TCRdb retains in-frame clones only, with some absent. The sample lists some 16,000 clones, more than 85% occurring once. This specimen was unsorted PBMCs, taken 0.6 years after starting antiretroviral therapy. These receptors came from a middle-aged woman with HIV. Each CDR3 is given with its conserved first and last residue. D genes are given only for firm matches. The size entry is marked missing in some rows and otherwise reads once, few, many or a size class.

clone_size,v_call,d_call,j_call,cdr3_nt,cdr3_aa
.,TRBV10-2,TRBD2,TRBJ2-1,TGCGCCAGCAGTGAGACGCGGGAGTCCTACAATGAGCAGTTCTTC,CASSETRESYNEQFF
.,TRBV10-3,.,TRBJ2-3,TGTGCCATAACGGGCGCCAGCACAGATACGCAGTATTTT,CAITGASTDTQYF
.,TRBV7-9,TRBD2,TRBJ2-1,TGTGCCAGCAGCTTATCCGGGGGGGCCAAAGAAAGCTCCTACAATGAGCAGTTCTTC,CASSLSGGAKESSYNEQFF
.,TRBV6-1,.,TRBJ1-2,TGTGCCAGCAGTGAAGTGGGGAGGGGCGGAGGTGGCTACACCTTC,CASSEVGRGGGGYTF
few,TRBV12-5,.,TRBJ1-2,TGTGCTAGTGGTCCCCCGAGGGTGGGGGGCTACACCTTC,CASGPPRVGGYTF
.,TRBV6-6,.,TRBJ2-1,TGTGCCAGCAGTTATTGGGCCACCAAAGACAATGAGCAGTTCTTC,CASSYWATKDNEQFF
.,TRBV11-3,TRBD1,TRBJ2-2,TGTGCCAGCAGCCCAGGACAGGGAGAAGGCGGGGAGCTGTTTTTT,CASSPGQGEGGELFF
.,TRBV7-8,TRBD1,TRBJ1-1,TGTGCCAGCAGCTCCCTAGGACAGGGTAGTACGAACACTGAAGCTTTCTTT,CASSSLGQGSTNTEAFF
.,TRBV14,TRBD1,TRBJ2-7,TGTGCCAGCAGCCAGACAGGGTACGAGCAGTACTTC,CASSQTGYEQYF
once,TRBV30,.,TRBJ2-3,TGTGCCTGGAGTGTACTAGAAAACGCAGATACGCAGTATTTT,CAWSVLENADTQYF
.,TRBV7-9,TRBD1,TRBJ1-3,TGTGCCAGCAGCCGCTCCCCGGGACAGCCCGCCTCTGGAAACACCATATATTTT,CASSRSPGQPASGNTIYF
once,TRBV5-1,.,TRBJ2-3,TGCGCCAGCTCGGACGGACAGTATGGGACAGATACGCAGTATTTT,CASSDGQYGTDTQYF
.,TRBV19,.,TRBJ2-2,TGTGCCAGTAGCAGGAACACCGCGAACACCGGGGAGCTGTTTTTT,CASSRNTANTGELFF
.,TRBV6-5,.,TRBJ2-1,TGTGCCAGCACGGGGTACAATGAGCAGTTCTTC,CASTGYNEQFF
.,TRBV7-2,.,TRBJ2-2,TGTGCCAGCAGCTTATGGGGGCTGGACACCGGGGAGCTGTTTTTT,CASSLWGLDTGELFF
.,TRBV18,TRBD1,TRBJ2-5,TGTGCCAGCTTGGGGGACAGACAAGAGACCCAGTACTTC,CASLGDRQETQYF
once,TRBV19,.,TRBJ2-3,TGTGCCAGTAGTAATCCCCCGGCAGATACGCAGTATTTT,CASSNPPADTQYF
once,TRBV30,TRBD2,TRBJ2-3,TGTGCCTGGAGTCTGACTAGCGGGGGGCTGGATACGCAGTATTTT,CAWSLTSGGLDTQYF
few,TRBV2,.,TRBJ1-6,TGTGCCAGCAGTGAAGGAGGAGGGCTCAATTCACCCCTCCACTTT,CASSEGGGLNSPLHF
.,TRBV7-9,.,TRBJ2-1,TGTGCCAGCAGCTTATCAGAGGTTTCCTACAATGAGCAGTTCTTC,CASSLSEVSYNEQFF
.,TRBV4-3,.,TRBJ2-4,TGCGCCAGCAGCCAACTACAGGGAGCCAAAAACATTCAGTACTTC,CASSQLQGAKNIQYF
once,TRBV30,.,TRBJ1-5,TGTGCCTGGAGTGCCTCGAAAACAGGGAACAATCAGCCCCAGCATTTT,CAWSASKTGNNQPQHF
.,TRBV7-9,.,TRBJ1-2,TGTGCCAGCAGCTTTACCGGGACACCCAATTATGGCTACACCTTC,CASSFTGTPNYGYTF
.,TRBV18,.,TRBJ1-3,TGTGCCAGCTCACCCTCTGGAAACACCATATATTTT,CASSPSGNTIYF
once,TRBV27,TRBD1,TRBJ2-7,TGTGCCAGCAGTCTACAGGGGGCAAACTACGAGCAGTACTTC,CASSLQGANYEQYF
.,TRBV5-8,TRBD1,TRBJ1-4,TGTGCCAGCAGCCTCGGGGACAGGGTCTACGAAAAACTGTTTTTT,CASSLGDRVYEKLFF
.,TRBV5-6,.,TRBJ2-5,TGTGCCAGCAGCCCACTACGGGGTCCTTCGGAGACCCAGTACTTC,CASSPLRGPSETQYF
.,TRBV4-3,.,TRBJ2-7,TGCGCCAGCAGCGTCGTGGCGGCAGGGGATACTTACGAGCAGTACTTC,CASSVVAAGDTYEQYF
.,TRBV27,TRBD1,TRBJ1-1,TGTGCCAGCAGTGGGGGACAGTCGAACACTGAAGCTTTCTTT,CASSGGQSNTEAFF
few,TRBV7-2,TRBD1,TRBJ1-2,TGTGCCAGCAGCGTGGGACAGGGTATTAACTATGGCTACACCTTC,CASSVGQGINYGYTF
.,TRBV4-3,.,TRBJ2-3,TGCGCCAGCAGCCGCGTCTCCGGCGATGGGAATACGCAGTATTTT,CASSRVSGDGNTQYF
few,TRBV28,TRBD1,TRBJ2-7,TGTGCCAGCAGTTTGGGGACAGCCTACGAGCAGTACTTC,CASSLGTAYEQYF
.,TRBV6-6,.,TRBJ2-5,TGTGCCAGCAGTAGCCCGCAGGGACAAGAGACCCAGTACTTC,CASSSPQGQETQYF
few,TRBV15,.,TRBJ2-2,TGTGCCACCAGGTTACAGGGGAACACCGGGGAGCTGTTTTTT,CATRLQGNTGELFF
.,TRBV6-5,.,TRBJ1-2,TGTGCCAGCAATGGGAGAGGGCATGGCTACACCTTC,CASNGRGHGYTF
.,TRBV5-4,TRBD1,TRBJ2-7,TGTGCCAGCAGCTTCCGGGACAGGGCATACGAGCAGTACTTC,CASSFRDRAYEQYF
.,TRBV29-1,.,TRBJ2-2,TGCAGCGTTCGCGGACAGGGAGGGACCGGGGAGCTGTTTTTT,CSVRGQGGTGELFF
.,TRBV10-1,.,TRBJ1-1,TGCGCCAGCAGTCCCGGAGGGGGAAACACTGAAGCTTTCTTT,CASSPGGGNTEAFF
.,TRBV10-1,.,TRBJ1-1,TGCGCCAGCAGGTCACAGAGAAACACTGAAGCTTTCTTT,CASRSQRNTEAFF
.,TRBV10-3,TRBD2,TRBJ2-3,TGTGCCACTACCGGACTAGCGGGGGGGAGCACAGATACGCAGTATTTT,CATTGLAGGSTDTQYF
.,TRBV10-3,TRBD1,TRBJ2-1,TGTGCCATCAGTGAGTCGGACAGGGGGCCCGGGCATGGCTACAATGAGCAGTTCTTC,CAISESDRGPGHGYNEQFF
.,TRBV4-3,TRBD1,TRBJ1-2,TGCGCCAGCAGCCAAGACCCTCCGGGACAGGGGGTAAAGTCCTATGGCTACACCTTC,CASSQDPPGQGVKSYGYTF
.,TRBV7-9,.,TRBJ2-7,TGTGCCAGCAGCGGACCTCAGGGTTACGAGCAGTACTTC,CASSGPQGYEQYF
.,TRBV7-2,TRBD1,TRBJ2-3,TGTGCCAGCAGCTTACTTGCTGGGACAGGGGGAGATACGCAGTATTTT,CASSLLAGTGGDTQYF
.,TRBV15,TRBD2,TRBJ2-7,TGTGCCACCAGCAGAGGGGGACTAGCGGGGGGTCACGAGCAGTACTTC,CATSRGGLAGGHEQYF
.,TRBV4-1,TRBD1,TRBJ1-2,TGCGCCAGCAGCCAAGCGGGTACTTGGGACAGGGGGCCCTATGGCTACACCTTC,CASSQAGTWDRGPYGYTF
.,TRBV5-1,.,TRBJ2-1,TGCGCCAGCAGCTACGAACCACAGGGAGGAGAGCAGTTCTTC,CASSYEPQGGEQFF
.,TRBV5-1,.,TRBJ2-1,TGCGCCAGCAGTTCTGACAGCCCCTCCTACAATGAGCAGTTCTTC,CASSSDSPSYNEQFF
once,TRBV18,.,TRBJ1-4,TGTGCCAGCTCACCCCGCAGGGGAGGGGCTAATGAAAAACTGTTTTTT,CASSPRRGGANEKLFF
.,TRBV27,.,TRBJ1-2,TGTGCCAGCAGTAGGGCAGCAACTAACTATGGCTACACCTTC,CASSRAATNYGYTF
.,TRBV30,.,TRBJ1-2,TGTGCCTGGAGTCTAGGACAGAGCTATGGCTACACCTTC,CAWSLGQSYGYTF
once,TRBV2,TRBD2,TRBJ2-3,TGTGCCAGCAGCTTTAGCGGGGGGGCAGTTGCAGATACGCAGTATTTT,CASSFSGGAVADTQYF
.,TRBV6-1,.,TRBJ1-1,TGTGCCAGCAGTCCCGAAGTCCCGAACACTGAAGCTTTCTTT,CASSPEVPNTEAFF
.,TRBV18,.,TRBJ2-7,TGTGCCAGCTCACCAAGTGGGAGGGGGTCCGGCACCTACGAGCAGTACTTC,CASSPSGRGSGTYEQYF
.,TRBV5-4,TRBD1,TRBJ1-2,TGTGCCAGCAGTCATACGGGACAGGGGACTGGCTACACCTTC,CASSHTGQGTGYTF